This T cell receptor beta chain is from a study of metastatic and nonmetastatic thyroid tumors. Study summary: The authors compared repertoires across blood and tumor or nodule tissue from malignant and benign thyroid patients. The study's findings and limits: TCR beta diversity was reportedly significantly higher in malignant thyroid tumors than benign nodules, in blood and tumor.

V trimming: 1 base; J trimming: 4 bases; junction bases outside the gene matches: 3. The CDR3 is made up of 15 amino acids. Germline V gene sequence: CDR1 MGHRA, CDR2 YSYEKL. Original processing methods: For papillary thyroid cancer, a distant-metastasis classifier was constructed from CDR3 differences observed across clinicopathological groups. TCRdb re-called clones via MiXCR from the PCR reads. For this entry, the V and J calls and clone size follow TCRdb and not the study's own pipeline. Among some 28,000 clones listed, more than 20% were seen once. The entire patient cohort was treatment-naive prior to thyroid surgery. This clone has at least ten counts. No antigen is known for it.

The rearrangement uses TRBV4-1 and TRBJ2-7; 11 bases agree with TRBD2. The specimen sequenced was blood. This TCR came from a female donor with papillary thyroid cancer or a benign thyroid nodule (not recorded which). Some clones in this sample may be carry-over from other donors' samples. The CDR3 protein is CASSQGLAGGYEQYF. CDR3 in DNA: TGCGCCAGCAGCCAAGGCCTAGCGGGAGGATACGAGCAGTACTTC.